This T cell receptor beta chain was sequenced for a study of T cell repertoires in cytomegalovirus infection. This CDR3 spans 12 amino acids. Per the germline V gene, CDR1 is LGHDT and CDR2 is YNNKEL (reference sequence). V shed 0 bases and J shed 11 bases, with 8 bases lying between them. TCRdb reprocessed the reads via MiXCR and lists one record per CDR3 protein. The sample holds about half a million distinct CDR3 sequences, about 33% seen once. About this clonotype itself: Its antigen remains unidentified.

This sample comprised cultured PBMCs, obtained from culture after CMV antigen stimulation. J is TRBJ1-3 and V is TRBV3-1; D is undetermined. This TCR came from a human donor in good health (CMV status not recorded). Some clones in this sample may be carry-over from other donors' samples. The CDR3 region is CASSQELGAIYF. As DNA, the CDR3 is TGTGCCAGCAGCCAAGAGCTCGGGGCCATATATTTT.